The 20 T cell receptor beta chains listed next were all sequenced from one sample in a study of shared clonotypes between healthy human individuals. TCRdb's table, derived via immunoSEQ multiplex PCR, lists solely in-frame clones and lacks some. This table has approximately 940,000 clones, around three quarters appearing once. Sequenced material: memory CD4+ T cells sorted from blood. The subset here: CD45RA-negative fraction. The receptors derive from a man in his late teens or twenties in good health.

The CDR3 is CASILDPNTETQYF. CDR3 sequence (DNA): TGCGCCAGCATTCTAGACCCCAACACAGAGACCCAGTACTTC. This chain links TRBV10-2 with TRBJ2-5; D call uncertain. Germline CDR1 reads WSHSY; CDR2 reads SAAADI. V lost 7 bases and J lost 4, with 16 bases in between. This CDR3 contains 14 residues.

V and J are TRBV7-2 and TRBJ2-3; possible D gene TRBD1, 5 bases. CDR1 is SGHTA, CDR2 FQGNSA, per germline. Deletions cut 1 base from V and 1 base from J, with 12 bases between. The CDR3 sequence is 16 residues long. In nucleotides, the CDR3 is TGTGCCAGCAGCTTAGGATTGCAAGGGGGCACAGATACGCAGTATTTT. Its translation is CASSLGLQGGTDTQYF.

The genes are TRBV18 and TRBJ1-1, with D maybe TRBD1 (5 bases). V was pared by 2 bases and J by 4 bases, with 8 bases between. The germline gives CDR1 KGHSH, CDR2 LQKENI. CDR3 length: 13 amino acids. The CDR3: CASSPGGFTEAFF. CDR3 DNA sequence: TGTGCCAGCTCACCAGGGGGTTTCACTGAAGCTTTCTTT.

This rearrangement joins TRBV18 to TRBJ1-3; D not resolved. The CDR3 is 14 amino acids. Trimming shortened V by 2 bases and J by 4 bases, and 9 bases separated the two germline ends. The germline gives CDR1 KGHSH, CDR2 LQKENI. The CDR3 region has the DNA TGTGCCAGCTCACCAAGCAGTGTCGGAAACACCATATATTTT. Protein product: CASSPSSVGNTIYF.

This clone occurred many times. The gene calls are TRBV5-6 and TRBJ1-3; 7 positions match TRBD1. CDR1 and CDR2 (germline): SGHDT, YYEEEE. V shed 4 bases, J shed 2 bases, and the junction held 9 bases outside the gene matches. The CDR3 runs to 16 residues. The CDR3 region is CASSPEQGRTGNTIYF. The DNA for the CDR3 is TGTGCCAGCAGCCCTGAACAGGGGAGGACTGGAAACACCATATATTTT. The whole variable domain, remainder taken from reference TRBV5-6 and TRBJ1-3, is DAGVTQSPTHLIKTRGQQVTLRCSPKSGHDTVSWYQQALGQGPQFIFQYYEEEERQRGNFPDRFSGHQFPNYSSELNVNALLLGDSALYLCASSPEQGRTGNTIYFGEGSWLTVV.

The chain couples TRBV7-2 to TRBJ1-1, with D possibly TRBD1 on 6 matching bases. There are 14 residues in the CDR3. Trimming took off 2 bases at V and 5 bases at J, with 12 bases between the two ends. From germline, CDR1 is SGHTA and CDR2 FQGNSA. The chain's CDR3 is CASSLKGDVTEAFF. CDR3 coding DNA: TGTGCCAGCAGCTTAAAGGGGGATGTGACTGAAGCTTTCTTT.

This clone was counted a single time. This rearrangement joins TRBV11-1 to TRBJ2-7, with 7 bases fitting TRBD2. The CDR3 is 16 amino acids. With V trimmed by 3 bases and J by 7 bases, 15 bases remained unmatched. Per the germline V gene, CDR1 is SGHAT and CDR2 is FQDESV (reference sequence). The CDR3 DNA is TGTGCCAGCAGCTTCCGTTCCAGCGGGGCCCTCCGAGAGCAGTACTTC. Amino acid sequence: CASSFRSSGALREQYF.

The chain recombines TRBV4-1 with TRBJ2-1, with D tentatively TRBD1 or TRBD2 (6 bases each). From germline, CDR1 is MGHRA and CDR2 YSYEKL. V dropped 3 bases and J dropped 7 bases, with 22 bases sitting between them. The CDR3 runs to 17 residues. CDR3 coding DNA: TGCGCCAGCAGCCATTTAAGGCCGGGTCGAGGGGGGAATGAGCAGTTCTTC. This encodes CASSHLRPGRGGNEQFF.

The rearrangement links TRBV19 to TRBJ2-6; D is uncertain. Germline CDR1 reads LNHDA; CDR2 reads SQIVND (reference sequence). V was pared by 6 bases and J by 2 bases, with 17 bases between. This CDR3 is built from 17 residues. The DNA of the CDR3 is TGTGCCAGTAGCTATCGGGCACCGCCTGCTGGGGCCAACGTCCTGACTTTC. Translating gives CASSYRAPPAGANVLTF.

The CDR3 region has the DNA TGTGCCAGCAGCTTAGAGGGGTTTCTCTACGAGCAGTACTTC. It codes for CASSLEGFLYEQYF. The V gene is TRBV11-2, the J gene TRBJ2-7; D not certain. Trimming took off 0 bases at V and 3 bases at J, with 9 bases between the two ends. This CDR3 has 14 amino acids. Looked up from germline, CDR1 is SGHAT and CDR2 is FQNNGV.

The genes are TRBV6-1 and TRBJ2-5; no definite D call. The V gene's germline CDR1 is MNHNS and CDR2 SASEGT. The ends were cut back, 0 bases at V and 3 bases at J, with 8 bases in the middle. The CDR3 length is 14 residues. The CDR3, as DNA: TGTGCCAGCAGTGAAGCGGGAAGGGAAGAGACCCAGTACTTC. Protein product: CASSEAGREETQYF.

The chain links TRBV25-1 to TRBJ1-6, with D possibly matching TRBD1 (6 bases). The germline V gene encodes CDR1 MGHDK and CDR2 SYGVNS. V was clipped by 0 bases and J by 11 bases, with 23 bases between them. The CDR3 contains 18 residues. CDR3 sequence: CASSEYLQGRTDSTPLHF. DNA of the CDR3: TGTGCCAGCAGTGAATATCTACAGGGACGGACTGATTCGACACCCCTCCACTTT. The full variable domain, rest sourced from reference TRBV25-1 and TRBJ1-6, is EADIYQTPRYLVIGTGKKITLECSQTMGHDKMYWYQQDPGMELHLIHYSYGVNSTEKGDLSSESTVSRIRTEHFPLTLESARPSHTSQYLCASSEYLQGRTDSTPLHFGNGTRLTVT.

This clone was recorded only once. This same CDR3 is encoded by further DNA sequences in the sample. The J gene is TRBJ1-2, the V gene TRBV10-2; TRBD1 is a possible D gene (6 bases). With 3 bases removed from V and 8 bases from J, the gap between germline ends came to 13 bases. Per the germline V gene, CDR1 is WSHSY and CDR2 is SAAADI. The CDR3 is 13 residues long. The DNA of the CDR3 is TGCGCCAGCAGTGATGGGGGGACATACGGCTACACCTTC. It codes for CASSDGGTYGYTF.

V is TRBV6-5 and J is TRBJ2-2; no firm D call. Germline V gene lookup returns CDR1 MNHEY and CDR2 SVGAGI. Trimming cost V 1 base and J 4 bases, with 7 bases left between them. The CDR3 consists of 14 residues. The CDR3 DNA follows: TGTGCCAGCAGTTACTTGGCTAGCACCGGGGAGCTGTTTTTT. As protein: CASSYLASTGELFF.

The chain uses TRBV5-1 and TRBJ2-2; D not resolved. Germline CDR1 and CDR2: SGHRS and YFSETQ. Trimming pared 6 bases from V and 1 base from J, leaving 10 bases between. The CDR3 is 14 residues long. The CDR3 protein is CASKALQNTGELFF. The CDR3 region has the DNA TGCGCCAGCAAGGCACTTCAGAACACCGGGGAGCTGTTTTTT.

The chain carries TRBV11-2 and TRBJ2-7; D gene unclear. Per germline, CDR1 SGHAT and CDR2 FQNNGV. V was cut by 5 bases and J by 6 bases, with 14 bases left in between. This CDR3 comprises 13 residues. CDR3 DNA sequence: TGTGCCAGCAGCCTGGGCGAGTTTCGCGAGCAGTACTTC. As protein: CASSLGEFREQYF. The full variable domain, rest sourced from reference TRBV11-2 and TRBJ2-7, is EAGVAQSPRYKIIEKRQSVAFWCNPISGHATLYWYQQILGQGPKLLIQFQNNGVVDDSQLPKDRFSAERLKGVDSTLKIQPAKLEDSAVYLCASSLGEFREQYFGPGTRLTVT.

The V and J genes are TRBV11-1 and TRBJ2-7; TRBD2 matches 7 bases. The CDR3 has 15 amino acids. The J segment lost 3 bases and the V segment lost 2 bases, leaving 7 bases of the junction unmatched. CDR1 is SGHAT, CDR2 FQDESV, per germline (reference sequence). CDR3 region: CASSLPGREFYEQYF. The CDR3 DNA follows: TGTGCCAGCAGCTTACCCGGGCGGGAGTTCTACGAGCAGTACTTC.

This chain connects TRBV9 to TRBJ2-2; D tentatively fits TRBD1 or TRBD2 (5 bases each). Germline V gene sequence: CDR1 SGDLS, CDR2 YYNGEE. This CDR3 is 17 amino acids long. V lost 4 bases and J 1 base, leaving 17 bases between the germline ends. CDR3: CASSRPFGTGNTGELFF. The CDR3 coding sequence is TGTGCCAGCAGCCGACCTTTCGGGACGGGGAACACCGGGGAGCTGTTTTTT.

The table lists this clone with many counts. The J gene is TRBJ2-7, the V gene TRBV5-6; 8 positions agree with TRBD1. V trimming: 5 bases; J trimming: 2 bases; junction bases outside the gene matches: 6. The CDR3 runs to 14 residues. Germline V gene lookup returns CDR1 SGHDT and CDR2 YYEEEE. The CDR3 DNA reads TGTGCCAGCAGAGGACAGGGTGGACCCTACGAGCAGTACTTC. Its translation: CASRGQGGPYEQYF.

The chain is built from TRBV7-2 and TRBJ2-2, with D perhaps given as TRBD1 or TRBD2 (5 bases each). Germline CDR1 and CDR2: SGHTA and FQGNSA. V was shortened by 5 bases and J by 6 bases, with 13 bases between the two germline ends. This CDR3 has 14 residues. CDR3 coding DNA: TGTGCCAGCAGCATGACAGTGAGGGCCGGGGAGCTGTTTTTT. Protein product: CASSMTVRAGELFF.